Following are 18 T cell receptor beta chains from one sample sequenced in a study of blood T cell repertoires in COVID-19. Libraries were prepared by immunoSEQ multiplex PCR; TCRdb keeps only in-frame clonotypes and omits some of them. The sample carries about 140,000 clones, roughly four fifths recorded once. What was sequenced was peripheral blood. The receptors here all came from a woman aged 55-69 years with acute or convalescent COVID-19.

The rearrangement uses TRBV20-1 and TRBJ1-2; no reliable D call. Germline CDR1 reads DFQATT; CDR2 reads SNEGSKA (reference sequence). V was trimmed by 6 bases and J by 5 bases, leaving 7 bases between them. The CDR3 extends over 10 amino acids. The CDR3 spells CSAQRYGYTF. DNA for the CDR3: TGCAGTGCCCAGCGTTATGGCTACACCTTC.

The chain uses TRBV6-2 or TRBV6-3 and TRBJ2-2; 8 bases fit TRBD2. From germline, CDR1 is MNHEY and CDR2 SVGEGT. J lost 3 bases, V lost 4 bases, and 4 bases had no gene match. The CDR3 is 15 residues long. CDR3 bases: TGTGCCAGCAGTTTAACAGCGGGAGACACCGGGGAGCTGTTTTTT. Translating it yields CASSLTAGDTGELFF.

V usage is TRBV18 and J usage is TRBJ1-2; tentative D call: TRBD1 (5 bases). Trimming pared 4 bases from V and 6 bases from J, leaving 12 bases between. The germline V gene encodes CDR1 KGHSH and CDR2 LQKENI. CDR3 length equals 13 residues. CDR3 region: CASSQRTKNGYTF. In nucleotides, the CDR3 is TGTGCCAGCTCACAAAGGACAAAAAATGGCTACACCTTC.

The rearrangement joins TRBV4-3 to TRBJ2-7; 7 nucleotides line up with TRBD2. The junction had 11 bases not matched to a gene; V was cut back by 4 bases and J by 5 bases. This CDR3 is 15 amino acids long. The germline V gene has CDR1 LGHNA and CDR2 YSLEER. The CDR3 sequence is CASSLHVGGLDEQYF. CDR3 in DNA: TGCGCCAGCAGCCTCCACGTGGGAGGGCTAGACGAGCAGTACTTC.

This rearrangement joins TRBV18 to TRBJ1-5, with D possibly TRBD1 on 6 matching bases. V lost 0 bases to trimming and J lost 0 bases, with 21 bases between them. The CDR3 extends over 20 amino acids. Germline V gives CDR1 KGHSH, CDR2 LQKENI. This CDR3 reads CASSPPSTPRGHGSNQPQHF. For the CDR3, the DNA is TGTGCCAGCTCACCACCGTCTACGCCCAGGGGACATGGTAGCAATCAGCCCCAGCATTTT.

The V call is TRBV11-2, the J call TRBJ2-7, with D hard to call. Trimming pared 5 bases from V and 6 bases from J, leaving 14 bases between. The CDR3 runs to 13 residues. The germline gives CDR1 SGHAT, CDR2 FQNNGV. The CDR3 sequence is CASSLVFSGEQYF. The CDR3 nucleotides are TGTGCCAGCAGCCTGGTCTTTTCGGGCGAGCAGTACTTC. The whole variable domain, remainder taken from reference TRBV11-2 and TRBJ2-7, is EAGVAQSPRYKIIEKRQSVAFWCNPISGHATLYWYQQILGQGPKLLIQFQNNGVVDDSQLPKDRFSAERLKGVDSTLKIQPAKLEDSAVYLCASSLVFSGEQYFGPGTRLTVT.

This rearrangement joins TRBV3-1 (or the pseudogene TRBV3-2) to TRBJ2-5; possibly TRBD1 for D (6 bases). CDR1 is LGHDT and CDR2 is YNNKEL in the germline V gene (reference sequence). The CDR3 extends over 14 amino acids. V was trimmed by 4 bases and J by 5 bases, leaving 14 bases between them. CDR3 region: CASSPDSLVETQYF. DNA for the CDR3: TGTGCCAGCAGCCCGGACAGCCTTGTGGAGACCCAGTACTTC.

J is TRBJ2-5 and V is TRBV13; TRBD2 matches at 8 bases. The length of the CDR3 is 17 residues. The trim removed 4 bases at V and 0 bases at J, leaving 10 bases unmatched. Germline CDR1 reads PRHDT; CDR2 reads FYEKMQ (reference sequence). For the CDR3, the DNA is TGTGCCAGCAGCTGGTCAAGCGGGAGACGGTACCAAGAGACCCAGTACTTC. Amino acids: CASSWSSGRRYQETQYF.

The CDR3 sequence is CASKDRAQRETQYF. The CDR3 DNA reads as TGTGCCTCTAAGGACAGGGCTCAGAGGGAGACCCAGTACTTC. This sequence joins TRBV10-3 and TRBJ2-5, with 8 bases identical to TRBD1. In germline, CDR1 is ENHRY, CDR2 SYGVKD. J gave up 5 bases and V 11 bases, and 13 bases lay outside the gene matches. This CDR3 has 14 amino acids.

This chain connects TRBV27 to TRBJ2-2, with a weak D call TRBD1 (5 bases). The germline V and J ends were trimmed by 8 bases and 2 bases, with 27 bases remaining between them. Germline V lookup: CDR1 MNHEY, CDR2 SMNVEV (reference sequence). The CDR3 covers 19 residues. The CDR3 sequence is CASQTRLTVPSINTGELFF. The CDR3 nucleotides are TGTGCCAGCCAGACCCGATTGACAGTCCCATCGATCAACACCGGGGAGCTGTTTTTT.

The chain combines TRBV28 with TRBJ1-5; D not certain. CDR1 MDHEN and CDR2 SYDVKM come from the germline V gene. This CDR3 spans 13 amino acids. Deletions cut 6 bases from V and 0 bases from J, with 6 bases between. CDR3 residues: CASSADSNQPQHF. DNA of the CDR3: TGTGCCAGCAGCGCAGATAGCAATCAGCCCCAGCATTTT.

This rearrangement joins TRBV18 to TRBJ1-1, with 7 bases identical to TRBD1. The V gene's germline CDR1 is KGHSH and CDR2 LQKENI. This CDR3 spans 14 amino acids. V was clipped by 3 bases and J by 4 bases; unmatched bases: 5. The CDR3 loop is CASSPYSGGTEAFF. In nucleotides, the CDR3 is TGTGCCAGCTCACCCTACTCAGGGGGCACTGAAGCTTTCTTT.

This clone was recorded a few times. This sequence joins TRBV7-2 and TRBJ2-1; TRBD2 agrees at 11 bases. With 3 bases clipped from V and 3 bases from J, the junction kept 4 bases outside the gene matches. Germline loops: CDR1 SGHTA, CDR2 FQGNSA. This CDR3 has 16 amino acids. CDR3 DNA sequence: TGTGCCAGCAGCTTGACCGGGACTAGCGGCTACAATGAGCAGTTCTTC. Translating it yields CASSLTGTSGYNEQFF.

V usage is TRBV27 and J usage is TRBJ2-7; a weak D match, TRBD2 (5 bases). The CDR3 runs to 15 residues. Germline V gene sequence: CDR1 MNHEY, CDR2 SMNVEV (reference sequence). V lost 2 bases to trimming and J lost 2 bases, with 13 bases between them. The DNA of the CDR3 is TGTGCCAGCAGTTTAGTGCTAGACGGGACCTACGAGCAGTACTTC. Translating gives CASSLVLDGTYEQYF.

About this clone: Other DNA sequences in this sample translate to the same CDR3. The chain has TRBV15 and TRBJ1-4; D may be TRBD1 (5 bases). V shed 0 bases and J shed 0 bases, with 8 bases lying between them. This CDR3 is 16 amino acids long. Germline loops: CDR1 LNHNV, CDR2 YYDKDF (reference sequence). The chain's CDR3 is CATSRDGGATNEKLFF. CDR3 DNA: TGTGCCACCAGCAGAGATGGGGGGGCAACTAATGAAAAACTGTTTTTT.

The chain combines TRBV19 with TRBJ1-3; 11 bases are shared with TRBD1. Germline values: CDR1 LNHDA, CDR2 SQIVND (reference sequence). The CDR3 has 15 residues. The V and J ends lost 6 bases and 6 bases, in that order; junction bases with no gene match: 7. The CDR3 DNA sequence: TGTGCCAGTAGAAATAGGACAGGGGGCAAAAACACCATATATTTT. This sequence encodes CASRNRTGGKNTIYF.

This clone was seen only once. V is TRBV21-1 and J is TRBJ1-6. TRBV21-1 is assigned pseudogene status. The CDR3 consists of 12 residues. The CDR3 region has the DNA TGTGCCAGTACTTTTTATGCTTCACCCCTCCACTTT. It translates to CASTFYASPLHF.

The chain has TRBV6-6 and TRBJ2-7, with 8 bases identical to TRBD1. V shed 5 bases, J shed 0 bases, and the junction held 6 bases outside the gene matches. Germline loops: CDR1 MNHNY, CDR2 SVGAGI (reference sequence). CDR3 length equals 15 residues. The CDR3 region is CASSAGQVNSYEQYF. The CDR3 bases are TGTGCCAGCAGTGCGGGACAGGTAAACTCCTACGAGCAGTACTTC.